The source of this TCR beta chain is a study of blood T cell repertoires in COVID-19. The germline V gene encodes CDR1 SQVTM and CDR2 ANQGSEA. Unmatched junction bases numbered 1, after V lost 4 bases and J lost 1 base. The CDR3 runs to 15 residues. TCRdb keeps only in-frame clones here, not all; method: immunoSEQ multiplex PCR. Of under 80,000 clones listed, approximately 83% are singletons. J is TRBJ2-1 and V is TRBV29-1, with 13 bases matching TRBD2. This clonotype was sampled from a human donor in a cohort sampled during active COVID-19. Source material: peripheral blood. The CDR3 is CSVVGLAGSYNEQFF. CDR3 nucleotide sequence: TGCAGCGTTGTGGGACTAGCGGGATCCTACAATGAGCAGTTCTTC.